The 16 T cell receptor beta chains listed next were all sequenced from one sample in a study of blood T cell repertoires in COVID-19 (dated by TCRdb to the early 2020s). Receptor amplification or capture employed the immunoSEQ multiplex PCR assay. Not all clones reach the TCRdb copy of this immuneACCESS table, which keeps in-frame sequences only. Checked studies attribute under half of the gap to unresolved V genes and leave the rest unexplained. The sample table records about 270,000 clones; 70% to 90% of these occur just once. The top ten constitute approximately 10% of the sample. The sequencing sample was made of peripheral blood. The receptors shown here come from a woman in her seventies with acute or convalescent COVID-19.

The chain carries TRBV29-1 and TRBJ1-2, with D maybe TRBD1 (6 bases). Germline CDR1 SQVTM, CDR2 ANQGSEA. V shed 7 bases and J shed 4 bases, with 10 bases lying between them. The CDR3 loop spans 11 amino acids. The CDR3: CSARTAYGYTF. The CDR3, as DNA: TGCAGCGCCAGGACAGCCTATGGCTACACCTTC.

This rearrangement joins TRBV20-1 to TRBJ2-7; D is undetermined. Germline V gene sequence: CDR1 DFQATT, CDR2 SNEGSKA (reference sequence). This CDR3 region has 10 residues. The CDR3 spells CLVGVDEQYF. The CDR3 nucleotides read TGCCTCGTCGGAGTGGACGAGCAGTACTTC.

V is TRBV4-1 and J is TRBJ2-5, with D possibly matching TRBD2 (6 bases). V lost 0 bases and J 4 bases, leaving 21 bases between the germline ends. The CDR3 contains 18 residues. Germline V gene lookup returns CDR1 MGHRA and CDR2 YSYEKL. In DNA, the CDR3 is TGCGCCAGCAGCCAAGATCCCCCAGGCGCCTTGGGAGGAGAGACCCAGTACTTC. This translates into CASSQDPPGALGGETQYF.

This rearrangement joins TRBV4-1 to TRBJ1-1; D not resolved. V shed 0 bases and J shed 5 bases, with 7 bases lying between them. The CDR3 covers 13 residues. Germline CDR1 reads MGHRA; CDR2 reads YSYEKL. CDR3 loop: CASSQETGTEAFF. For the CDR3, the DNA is TGCGCCAGCAGCCAAGAGACTGGGACTGAAGCTTTCTTT.

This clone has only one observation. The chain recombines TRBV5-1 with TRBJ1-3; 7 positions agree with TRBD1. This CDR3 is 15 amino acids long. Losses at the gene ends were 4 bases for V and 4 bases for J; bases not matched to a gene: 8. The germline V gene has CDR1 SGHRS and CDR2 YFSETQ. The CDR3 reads CASSQTWDSGNTIYF. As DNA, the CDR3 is TGCGCCAGCAGCCAGACGTGGGACAGCGGAAACACCATATATTTT.

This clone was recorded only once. The chain's CDR3 is CASSTDRAQETQYF. The CDR3 DNA is TGTGCCAGCAGTACCGACAGGGCACAAGAGACCCAGTACTTC. V usage is TRBV2 and J usage is TRBJ2-5, with 7 bases that match TRBD1. The CDR3 spans 14 residues. Germline lookup yields CDR1 SNHLY and CDR2 FYNNEI. After removal of 5 bases from V and 2 bases from J, the junction contained 5 bases not matched to a gene.

CDR3 sequence (DNA): TGCGCCAGCAGCTTGGGGAGATTGAACACTGAAGCTTTCTTT. This translates into CASSLGRLNTEAFF. The rearrangement uses TRBV5-1 and TRBJ1-1; no clear D. Per the germline V gene, CDR1 is SGHRS and CDR2 is YFSETQ. This CDR3 has 14 amino acids. The ends were cut back, 0 bases at V and 0 bases at J, with 6 bases in the middle.

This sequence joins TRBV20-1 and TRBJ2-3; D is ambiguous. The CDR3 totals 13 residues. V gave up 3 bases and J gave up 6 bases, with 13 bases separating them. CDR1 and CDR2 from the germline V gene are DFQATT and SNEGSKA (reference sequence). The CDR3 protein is CSASRQARDTQYF. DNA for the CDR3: TGCAGTGCTAGTCGCCAGGCACGGGATACGCAGTATTTT.

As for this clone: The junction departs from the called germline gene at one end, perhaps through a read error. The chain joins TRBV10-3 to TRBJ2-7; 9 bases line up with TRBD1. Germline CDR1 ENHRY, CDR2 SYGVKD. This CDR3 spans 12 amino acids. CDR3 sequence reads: CATSRTGDTTTF. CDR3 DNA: TGTGCCACCAGTCGGACAGGGGATACCACCACTTTC.

Here the CDR3 reads CASSPGVNSPLHF. CDR3 sequence (DNA): TGCGCCAGCAGTCCAGGGGTTAATTCACCCCTCCACTTT. The chain recombines TRBV4-1 with TRBJ1-6; tentatively, D is TRBD1 (6 bases). The CDR3 sequence is 13 residues long. The germline V gene encodes CDR1 MGHRA and CDR2 YSYEKL. V was pared by 6 bases and J by 6 bases, with 9 bases between.

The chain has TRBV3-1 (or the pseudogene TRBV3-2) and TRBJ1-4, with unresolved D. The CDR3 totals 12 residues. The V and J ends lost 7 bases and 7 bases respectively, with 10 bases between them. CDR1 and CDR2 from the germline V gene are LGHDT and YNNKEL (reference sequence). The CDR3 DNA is TGTGCCAGCACCGGTCCGGGTGAAAAACTGTTTTTT. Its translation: CASTGPGEKLFF.

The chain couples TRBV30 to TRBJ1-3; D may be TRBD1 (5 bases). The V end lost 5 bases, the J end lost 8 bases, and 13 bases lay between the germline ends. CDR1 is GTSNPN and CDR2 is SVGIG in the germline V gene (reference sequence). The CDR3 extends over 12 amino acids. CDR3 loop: CAWGRVVHTIYF. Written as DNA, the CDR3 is TGTGCCTGGGGCAGGGTGGTCCACACCATATATTTT.

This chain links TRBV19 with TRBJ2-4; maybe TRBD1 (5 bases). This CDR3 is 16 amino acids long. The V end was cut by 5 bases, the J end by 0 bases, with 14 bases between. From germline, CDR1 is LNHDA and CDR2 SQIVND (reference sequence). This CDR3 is CASSSRLREAKNIQYF. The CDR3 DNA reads TGTGCCAGTAGTTCGCGTCTCAGGGAAGCCAAAAACATTCAGTACTTC.

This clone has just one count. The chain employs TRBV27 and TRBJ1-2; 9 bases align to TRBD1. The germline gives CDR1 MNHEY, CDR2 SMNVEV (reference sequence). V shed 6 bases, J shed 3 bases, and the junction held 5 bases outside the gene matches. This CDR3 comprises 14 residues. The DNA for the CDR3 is TGTGCCAGCAGGCGACAGGGGGTTGACTATGGCTACACCTTC. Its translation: CASRRQGVDYGYTF.

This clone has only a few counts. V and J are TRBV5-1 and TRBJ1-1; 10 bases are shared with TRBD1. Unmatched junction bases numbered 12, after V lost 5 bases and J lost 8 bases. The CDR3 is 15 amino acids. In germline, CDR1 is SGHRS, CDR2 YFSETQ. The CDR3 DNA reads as TGCGCCAGCAGGTGGGTGACAGGGGGCGCGTCCGAAGCTTTCTTT. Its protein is CASRWVTGGASEAFF. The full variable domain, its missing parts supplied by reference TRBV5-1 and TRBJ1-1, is KAGVTQTPRYLIKTRGQQVTLSCSPISGHRSVSWYQQTPGQGLQFLFEYFSETQRNKGNFPGRFSGRQFSNSRSEMNVSTLELGDSALYLCASRWVTGGASEAFFGQGTRLTVV.

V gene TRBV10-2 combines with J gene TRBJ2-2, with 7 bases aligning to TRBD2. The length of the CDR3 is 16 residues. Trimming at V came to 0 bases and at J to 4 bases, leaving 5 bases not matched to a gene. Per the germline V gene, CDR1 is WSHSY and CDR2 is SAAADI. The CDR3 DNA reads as TGCGCCAGCAGTGAGTCCCGGCTAGCGGCCACCGGGGAGCTGTTTTTT. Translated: CASSESRLAATGELFF.